What follows is one T cell receptor (beta chain) and its context. Cohorts were based on clinical histories the participants reported. The sample originates from a study of blood T cell repertoires in COVID-19. Libraries were prepared by immunoSEQ multiplex PCR; TCRdb keeps only in-frame clonotypes and omits some of them. The sample yields fewer than 250,000 clones, about 88% seen once. The clonotype comes from a woman in her 30s who had recovered from COVID-19. Sequenced input: PBMCs or T cells enriched from blood (not recorded which).

The CDR3 loop is CASSLAGQAIYGYTF. The CDR3 region has the DNA TGCGCCAGCAGCTTGGCGGGACAGGCCATCTATGGCTACACCTTC. The V gene is TRBV5-1, the J gene TRBJ1-2; 8 bases match TRBD1. This CDR3 comprises 15 residues. With V trimmed by 0 bases and J by 4 bases, 5 bases remained unmatched. Germline V gene lookup returns CDR1 SGHRS and CDR2 YFSETQ. The complete variable domain, with remaining parts taken from reference TRBV5-1 and TRBJ1-2, reads KAGVTQTPRYLIKTRGQQVTLSCSPISGHRSVSWYQQTPGQGLQFLFEYFSETQRNKGNFPGRFSGRQFSNSRSEMNVSTLELGDSALYLCASSLAGQAIYGYTFGSGTRLTVV.